Below are 17 T cell receptor beta chains sequenced from a single sample in a study of T cell responses to AZD1222 COVID-19 vaccine. Generated by immunoSEQ multiplex PCR, the TCRdb table keeps only in-frame clones and is missing some. The sample yields about 120,000 clones, 92% seen once. The sequences come from peripheral blood, collected on day 0 of AZD1222 vaccination. The receptors stem from an adult in good health.

This clone was seen just once. The genes are TRBV19 and TRBJ1-1; D is possibly TRBD1 (6 bases). CDR3 size: 13 residues. Germline-derived CDR1 and CDR2 are LNHDA and SQIVND (reference sequence). V was shortened by 6 bases and J by 4 bases, with 12 bases between the two germline ends. Written as DNA, the CDR3 is TGTGCCAGTAGGACCCAGGGGCTCACTGAAGCTTTCTTT. Protein product: CASRTQGLTEAFF.

This chain connects TRBV2 to TRBJ1-5, with TRBD1 matching over 7 bases. Germline-derived CDR1 and CDR2 are SNHLY and FYNNEI. The CDR3 is 15 amino acids. The trim removed 5 bases at V and 1 base at J, leaving 5 bases unmatched. The CDR3 protein is CASSSQGRSNQPQHF. DNA of the CDR3: TGTGCCAGCAGTTCACAGGGGAGGAGCAATCAGCCCCAGCATTTT.

This chain links TRBV9 with TRBJ2-5; TRBD2 aligns across 8 bases. J was trimmed by 6 bases and V by 3 bases; bases with no gene match: 13. CDR3 size: 16 residues. Germline V gene sequence: CDR1 SGDLS, CDR2 YYNGEE. The CDR3: CASSAGGLARGQTQYF. In DNA form, the CDR3 reads TGTGCCAGCAGCGCGGGAGGGTTAGCTAGGGGACAGACCCAGTACTTC.

This clone appeared a few times. One junction end disagrees with the germline gene, perhaps due to a read error. The V call is TRBV4-2, the J call TRBJ1-2; 9 bases fit TRBD1. The V gene's germline CDR1 is LGHNA and CDR2 YNFKEQ. The CDR3 contains 14 residues. CDR3 nucleotide sequence: TGTGCCAGCAGTCAAGGACAGGGGCCATACGGCTACACCTTC. Protein product: CASSQGQGPYGYTF.

This sequence joins TRBV18 and TRBJ1-3; 10 bases are shared with TRBD1. Germline V gene lookup returns CDR1 KGHSH and CDR2 LQKENI. J was trimmed by 2 bases and V by 6 bases; bases with no gene match: 4. CDR3 length equals 15 residues. The CDR3 spells CASSLGQGAGNTIYF. The CDR3 region has the DNA TGTGCCAGCTCTCTTGGACAGGGGGCTGGAAACACCATATATTTT.

This clone was detected once. The rearrangement links TRBV6-1 to TRBJ1-1, with D hard to call. The germline V and J ends were trimmed by 1 base and 9 bases, with 9 bases remaining between them. The CDR3 extends over 12 amino acids. Germline V lookup: CDR1 MNHNS, CDR2 SASEGT. CDR3 DNA sequence: TGTGCCAGCAGTGAAGTTATTAGGCAAGCTTTCTTT. Translation gives CASSEVIRQAFF.

The chain uses TRBV27 and TRBJ1-3; a weak D match, TRBD1 (5 bases). Germline loops: CDR1 MNHEY, CDR2 SMNVEV (reference sequence). V was clipped by 5 bases and J by 4 bases, with 15 bases between them. This CDR3 has 15 residues. For the CDR3, the DNA is TGTGCCAGCAGTCCGCTTGCAGGGTCCGGAAACACCATATATTTT. This sequence encodes CASSPLAGSGNTIYF.

The genes are TRBV27 and TRBJ2-1, with 11 nucleotides matching TRBD2. V gave up 6 bases and J gave up 2 bases; unmatched junction bases: 9. CDR3 length equals 17 residues. Germline V gene lookup returns CDR1 MNHEY and CDR2 SMNVEV (reference sequence). CDR3 sequence: CASRSPPTSGTYNEQFF. Here the CDR3 DNA reads TGTGCCAGCAGATCGCCTCCGACTAGCGGGACCTACAATGAGCAGTTCTTC.

This chain connects TRBV28 to TRBJ2-3, with a weak D call TRBD2 (6 bases). The CDR3 runs 14 residues. CDR1 is MDHEN, CDR2 SYDVKM, per germline. V lost 5 bases to trimming and J lost 5 bases, with 14 bases between them. CDR3 coding DNA: TGTGCCAGCAGTCAGACGGAGGGTAGAGATACGCAGTATTTT. It codes for CASSQTEGRDTQYF.

This clone has a handful of counts. The CDR3 nucleotides are TGTGCCAGCAGCCTTCACTCAACAGGTTCTCAGCAGTACTTC. Translating it yields CASSLHSTGSQQYF. J is TRBJ2-7 and V is TRBV7-6; D might be TRBD1 (5 bases). V was clipped by 5 bases and J by 8 bases, with 19 bases between them. The CDR3 runs to 14 residues. Germline loops: CDR1 SGHVS, CDR2 FNYEAQ.

The chain joins TRBV5-1 to TRBJ2-5, with D perhaps being TRBD1 or TRBD2 (6 bases each). Trimming shortened V by 0 bases and J by 5 bases, and 23 bases separated the two germline ends. Per germline, CDR1 SGHRS and CDR2 YFSETQ. The CDR3 extends over 18 amino acids. The CDR3 sequence is CASSLVYGLRMGGETQYF. DNA of the CDR3: TGCGCCAGCAGCTTGGTTTATGGTCTCAGGATGGGGGGCGAGACCCAGTACTTC.

The table lists this clone with many counts. The sample carries other DNA sequences with the same CDR3. The chain is built from TRBV19 and TRBJ2-1, with D perhaps TRBD2 (5 bases). Germline assignment: CDR1 LNHDA and CDR2 SQIVND (reference sequence). This CDR3 has 15 amino acids. V lost 3 bases and J 0 bases, leaving 9 bases between the germline ends. This CDR3 is CASSISGSSYNEQFF. CDR3 nucleotides: TGTGCCAGTAGTATCTCGGGAAGCTCCTACAATGAGCAGTTCTTC.

The V gene is TRBV6-4, the J gene TRBJ2-3; D is possibly TRBD2 (5 bases). The germline V and J ends were trimmed by 3 bases and 8 bases, with 15 bases remaining between them. Germline V gives CDR1 MRHNA, CDR2 SNTAGT. This CDR3 is built from 14 residues. In DNA form, the CDR3 reads TGTGCCAGCAGTGAAAACATGGGAGTAGGTACGCAGTATTTT. Residues: CASSENMGVGTQYF.

This rearrangement joins TRBV29-1 to TRBJ2-3; 14 positions match TRBD2. The CDR3 has 16 residues. V lost 5 bases, J lost 6 bases, and 10 bases stayed unmatched. Germline V gives CDR1 SQVTM, CDR2 ANQGSEA. The CDR3 bases are TGCAGCGTTTGGAATAAGACTAGCGGGAGGGCGGATACGCAGTATTTT. Its protein is CSVWNKTSGRADTQYF.

The genes are TRBV19 and TRBJ2-2; D uncertain. Trimming removed 6 bases from V and 4 bases from J, with 18 bases in between. Germline CDR1 is LNHDA and CDR2 is SQIVND (reference sequence). This CDR3 spans 16 amino acids. CDR3 coding DNA: TGTGCCAGTAGCCCCCCGCGGACGGCGATCACCGGGGAGCTGTTTTTT. This encodes CASSPPRTAITGELFF.

This sequence joins TRBV7-3 and TRBJ2-3, with D tentatively TRBD2 (7 bases). There are 14 residues in the CDR3. V gave up 2 bases and J gave up 5 bases, with 11 bases separating them. CDR1 and CDR2 (germline): SGHTA, FQGTGA. In nucleotides, the CDR3 is TGTGCCAGCAGCTTACGGGGGGCTAGAGATACGCAGTATTTT. It is translated as CASSLRGARDTQYF.

The chain recombines TRBV9 with TRBJ1-3; no clear D gene. The germline V gene has CDR1 SGDLS and CDR2 YYNGEE. The CDR3 extends over 15 amino acids. V was trimmed by 3 bases and J by 0 bases, leaving 10 bases between them. As DNA, the CDR3 is TGTGCCAGCAGCGCTCGTCAGAACTCTGGAAACACCATATATTTT. This translates into CASSARQNSGNTIYF.